These 28 T cell receptor beta chains share one sample of origin, sequenced in a study of T-cell memory formation after mild COVID-19. TCRdb ran MiXCR on the 5' RACE reads and lists one entry per CDR3 protein. The data contain 190,000 or so distinct CDR3 sequences, about 10% of them singletons. The sequenced sample consisted of PBMCs or a T cell subset sorted from them (not recorded which). The receptor source for this set is a man aged 18 to 35 who had mild COVID-19 (a few samples of this study predate the infection). Cell type and time point are not known.

The rearrangement uses TRBV12-3 or TRBV12-4 and TRBJ2-2; maybe TRBD2 (6 bases). CDR3 length: 15 residues. V was clipped by 3 bases and J by 5 bases, with 13 bases between them. The CDR3 DNA reads as TGTGCCAGCAGTTTCTTTCGGAGGGGTACCGGGGAGCTGTTTTTT. Translating gives CASSFFRRGTGELFF.

This chain joins TRBV12-5 and TRBJ2-7, with 11 bases that match TRBD1. The V and J ends lost 4 bases and 5 bases, in that order; junction bases with no gene match: 4. Germline CDR1 reads LGHNT; CDR2 reads FRNRAP. The CDR3 extends over 14 amino acids. In DNA form, the CDR3 reads TGTGCTAGTGGTTCAGGACAGGGGGCCCACGAGCAGTACTTC. It codes for CASGSGQGAHEQYF.

This clonotype was found many times. V gene TRBV5-1 combines with J gene TRBJ2-3; D is uncertain. CDR1 and CDR2 (germline): SGHRS, YFSETQ. The CDR3 extends over 13 amino acids. The V end lost 4 bases, the J end lost 5 bases, and 11 bases lay between the germline ends. CDR3 in amino acids: CASSITPQDTQYF. The CDR3 DNA sequence: TGCGCCAGCAGCATTACCCCGCAAGATACGCAGTATTTT.

DNA for the CDR3: TGTGCCAGCAGCTTTCTAGCAGGTCCCTACGAGCAGTACTTC. Translating it yields CASSFLAGPYEQYF. The V and J genes are TRBV7-2 and TRBJ2-7, with D possibly matching TRBD2 (5 bases). This CDR3 spans 14 amino acids. From germline, CDR1 is SGHTA and CDR2 FQGNSA. Trimming removed 3 bases at V and 2 bases at J, with 11 bases between.

This clonotype was seen more than once but under ten times. The chain joins TRBV10-2 to TRBJ2-5; D may be TRBD2 (5 bases). The CDR3 contains 13 residues. The germline V and J ends were trimmed by 6 bases and 5 bases, with 13 bases remaining between them. Looked up from germline, CDR1 is WSHSY and CDR2 is SAAADI. The CDR3 DNA sequence: TGCGCCAGCAGACCGCAGCTAGCCGAGACCCAGTACTTC. Translation gives CASRPQLAETQYF.

This clonotype was seen a few times. The rearrangement joins TRBV7-3 to TRBJ2-5; TRBD1 matches at 7 bases. The germline V gene has CDR1 SGHTA and CDR2 FQGTGA. After removal of 5 bases from V and 5 bases from J, the junction contained 14 bases not matched to a gene. This CDR3 spans 16 amino acids. CDR3 protein: CASSRAGGRRMETQYF. DNA of the CDR3: TGTGCCAGCAGCCGAGCAGGGGGACGTCGTATGGAGACCCAGTACTTC.

The chain carries TRBV19 and TRBJ2-3; unclear D gene. Looked up from germline, CDR1 is LNHDA and CDR2 is SQIVND (reference sequence). Trimming took off 3 bases at V and 7 bases at J, with 8 bases between the two ends. The CDR3 length is 12 residues. The CDR3 loop reads CASSMQENTQYF. The CDR3 DNA follows: TGTGCCAGTAGTATGCAAGAGAATACGCAGTATTTT.

J is TRBJ2-7 and V is TRBV5-1; no definite D call. V was trimmed by 0 bases and J by 7 bases, leaving 17 bases between them. The CDR3 runs to 15 residues. Germline V CDR1 and CDR2: SGHRS, YFSETQ. In DNA, the CDR3 is TGCGCCAGCAGCTTGGGGGCAAGTAATGGGCGGGAGCAGTACTTC. Its protein product is CASSLGASNGREQYF.

The rearrangement uses TRBV6-5 and TRBJ2-3, with a weak D call TRBD2 (5 bases). This CDR3 contains 15 residues. Germline CDR1 and CDR2: MNHEY and SVGAGI. V lost 8 bases and J 3 bases, leaving 18 bases between the germline ends. The CDR3 nucleotides are TGTGCCAGCGGGAGATTGGGTATCCCGACAGATACGCAGTATTTT. Translating it yields CASGRLGIPTDTQYF.

In this sample, this clonotype turned up many times. J is TRBJ2-1 and V is TRBV5-1; no clear D gene. Germline values: CDR1 SGHRS, CDR2 YFSETQ. This CDR3 is built from 13 residues. V was trimmed by 4 bases and J by 5 bases, leaving 10 bases between them. The CDR3 loop reads CASSPAPNNEQFF. The CDR3 DNA reads TGCGCCAGCAGCCCCGCCCCAAACAATGAGCAGTTCTTC.

The chain is built from TRBV4-1 and TRBJ2-3, with D hard to call. The CDR3 loop spans 16 amino acids. The ends were cut back, 1 base at V and 0 bases at J, with 11 bases in the middle. Germline CDR1 reads MGHRA; CDR2 reads YSYEKL. The CDR3 bases are TGCGCCAGCAGCCAAGTTCCAGCCGCTAGCACAGATACGCAGTATTTT. Protein: CASSQVPAASTDTQYF.

This clonotype has only a few counts. The gene calls are TRBV21-1 and TRBJ1-5; the table's D call of TRBD1 was not tested on the DNA. TRBV21-1 represents a pseudogene. CDR3 length equals 12 residues. The CDR3 loop is CARGTGSQPQHF. CDR3 nucleotides: TGTGCCAGGGGGACAGGTAGTCAGCCCCAGCATTTT.

The chain couples TRBV6-5 to TRBJ2-3, with 9 bases aligning to TRBD2. Losses at the gene ends were 10 bases for V and 6 bases for J; bases not matched to a gene: 11. Germline V gene sequence: CDR1 MNHEY, CDR2 SVGAGI. This CDR3 is built from 14 residues. The CDR3 spells CATASGVFVDTQYF. In DNA, the CDR3 is TGTGCCACAGCTAGCGGGGTGTTCGTGGATACGCAGTATTTT.

This clonotype was counted only a few times. V and J are TRBV7-2 and TRBJ1-6, with D tentatively TRBD1 (6 bases). The CDR3 contains 15 residues. Germline CDR1 and CDR2: SGHTA and FQGNSA. V lost 4 bases to trimming and J lost 3 bases, with 10 bases between them. Here the CDR3 reads CASSSDSLYNSPLHF. The CDR3 nucleotides are TGTGCCAGCAGCTCGGACAGCCTCTATAATTCACCCCTCCACTTT.

This sequence joins TRBV18 and TRBJ2-4, with D possibly matching TRBD2 (6 bases). Per the germline V gene, CDR1 is KGHSH and CDR2 is LQKENI. V lost 6 bases and J lost 8, with 17 bases in between. This CDR3 is 14 amino acids long. The CDR3 loop is CASSEGLHGDIQYF. CDR3 coding DNA: TGTGCCAGCTCGGAGGGACTCCACGGCGACATTCAGTACTTC.

The CDR3 loop reads CASSPPASYETQYF. In DNA form, the CDR3 reads TGTGCCAGCTCACCACCGGCTAGCTATGAGACCCAGTACTTC. The V and J genes are TRBV18 and TRBJ2-5, with D maybe TRBD2 (5 bases). The CDR3 is made up of 14 amino acids. Per germline, CDR1 KGHSH and CDR2 LQKENI. Trimming left V 0 bases short and J 5 bases short, with 10 bases between. Full variable domain (missing parts from reference TRBV18 and TRBJ2-5): NAGVMQNPRHLVRRRGQEARLRCSPMKGHSHVYWYRQLPEEGLKFMVYLQKENIIDESGMPKERFSAEFPKEGPSILRIQQVVRGDSAAYFCASSPPASYETQYFGPGTRLLVL.

The rearrangement joins TRBV11-1 to TRBJ2-7, with TRBD1 matching 9 bases. J was trimmed by 5 bases and V by 5 bases; bases with no gene match: 4. Germline V gene lookup returns CDR1 SGHAT and CDR2 FQDESV (reference sequence). The CDR3 has 13 amino acids. CDR3 in amino acids: CASSRDRVHEQYF. CDR3 DNA sequence: TGTGCCAGCAGCCGGGACAGGGTGCACGAGCAGTACTTC.

This clonotype was counted a few times. The chain links TRBV7-2 to TRBJ2-1, with 10 bases that match TRBD2. Germline values: CDR1 SGHTA, CDR2 FQGNSA. Germline trimming cut 3 bases from V and 8 bases from J; bases unmatched to any gene: 7. This CDR3 region has 15 residues. This chain's CDR3 is CASSFALAGGDEQFF. The DNA of the CDR3 is TGTGCCAGCAGCTTTGCTTTAGCGGGGGGAGATGAGCAGTTCTTC.

This clonotype was recorded a few times. The V call is TRBV7-3, the J call TRBJ1-1; 7 bases match TRBD1. This CDR3 region has 12 residues. Germline-derived CDR1 and CDR2 are SGHTA and FQGTGA. The V gene end was trimmed by 2 bases and the J gene end by 8 bases; junction bases not matched to a gene: 2. The CDR3 nucleotides read TGTGCCAGCAGCTTATCACAGGGGGAAGCTTTCTTT. This codes for CASSLSQGEAFF. Together with reference TRBV7-3 and TRBJ1-1, the CDR3 gives the full variable domain: GAGVSQTPSNKVTEKGKYVELRCDPISGHTALYWYRQSLGQGPEFLIYFQGTGAADDSGLPNDRFFAVRPEGSVSTLKIQRTERGDSAVYLCASSLSQGEAFFGQGTRLTVV.

The chain joins TRBV27 to TRBJ1-2, with unresolved D. The CDR3 runs to 14 residues. Trimming removed 2 bases from V and 14 bases from J, with 21 bases in between. The germline V gene has CDR1 MNHEY and CDR2 SMNVEV (reference sequence). CDR3 sequence (DNA): TGTGCCAGCAGTTTAAGCCCGGCCCTTTCCTCATGGACCTTC. The encoded protein is CASSLSPALSSWTF.

This clonotype was recorded at least ten times. The rearrangement joins TRBV4-3 to TRBJ1-6; D unresolved. Germline-derived CDR1 and CDR2 are LGHNA and YSLEER. This CDR3 comprises 15 residues. Trimming cost V 4 bases and J 0 bases, with 7 bases left between them. The CDR3 region has the DNA TGCGCCAGCAGCCCCACGGTCTCCTATAATTCACCCCTCCACTTT. As protein: CASSPTVSYNSPLHF.

This clonotype has more than one count but fewer than ten. This chain links TRBV7-2 with TRBJ1-5; maybe TRBD1 (6 bases). Germline CDR1 and CDR2: SGHTA and FQGNSA. V was shortened by 5 bases and J by 6 bases, with 14 bases between the two germline ends. This CDR3 spans 14 amino acids. CDR3 in DNA: TGTGCCAGCAGCATGGGGGGGGGCTTTCAGCCCCAGCATTTT. Its protein is CASSMGGGFQPQHF.

The chain couples TRBV10-3 to TRBJ1-4, with D unclear. V lost 3 bases and J 7 bases, leaving 9 bases between the germline ends. CDR3 length: 13 amino acids. Looked up from germline, CDR1 is ENHRY and CDR2 is SYGVKD. The CDR3 reads CAISERLSEKLFF. DNA of the CDR3: TGTGCCATCAGTGAAAGGTTGAGTGAAAAACTGTTTTTT.

This clonotype was counted only a few times. V gene TRBV7-2 combines with J gene TRBJ1-6; the D is unclear. The CDR3 runs to 13 residues. Trimming left V 2 bases short and J 11 bases short, with 10 bases between. The germline gives CDR1 SGHTA, CDR2 FQGNSA. In DNA form, the CDR3 reads TGTGCCAGCAGCTTAAACCGGGAGACACCCCTCCACTTT. Its translation is CASSLNRETPLHF.

The chain has TRBV20-1 and TRBJ1-2, with D possibly being TRBD1 (6 bases). CDR1 is DFQATT, CDR2 SNEGSKA, per germline (reference sequence). V shed 8 bases and J shed 6 bases, with 16 bases lying between them. This CDR3 comprises 12 residues. The CDR3 here is CSTDRTPNGYTF. The CDR3 coding sequence is TGCAGTACCGACAGGACCCCTAATGGCTACACCTTC.

This clonotype was counted between two and nine times. This CDR3 is CASSQGGITGRGYTF. The CDR3 nucleotides read TGTGCCAGCAGCCAAGGGGGAATAACAGGTCGGGGCTACACCTTC. The rearrangement links TRBV14 to TRBJ1-2; the D gene is possibly TRBD1 (5 bases). The CDR3 is made up of 15 amino acids. Germline CDR1 and CDR2: SGHDN and FVKESK. With 1 base removed from V and 8 bases from J, the gap between germline ends came to 17 bases.

This chain uses TRBV5-1 with TRBJ2-7; 8 nucleotides align to TRBD1. Trimming took 4 bases from V and 0 from J; bases not matched to a gene: 9. The CDR3 spans 16 residues. The V gene's germline CDR1 is SGHRS and CDR2 YFSETQ. The CDR3 reads CASSATGVPSSYEQYV. The CDR3 nucleotides read TGCGCCAGCAGCGCGACAGGGGTCCCGAGCTCCTACGAGCAGTACGTC.

This clonotype was detected only a few times. The J gene is TRBJ2-6, the V gene TRBV18; a possible D gene is TRBD2 (6 bases). The CDR3 extends over 17 amino acids. Germline CDR1 is KGHSH and CDR2 is LQKENI. The V and J ends lost 0 bases and 2 bases respectively, with 11 bases between them. CDR3 nucleotide sequence: TGTGCCAGCTCACCACCGGGGAGGACTACTGGGGCCAACGTCCTGACTTTC. As protein: CASSPPGRTTGANVLTF. The full variable domain, with the rest looked up from reference TRBV18 and TRBJ2-6, is NAGVMQNPRHLVRRRGQEARLRCSPMKGHSHVYWYRQLPEEGLKFMVYLQKENIIDESGMPKERFSAEFPKEGPSILRIQQVVRGDSAAYFCASSPPGRTTGANVLTFGAGSRLTVL.